Presented here are 12 T cell receptor beta chains from one specimen sequenced in a study of blood T cell repertoires in COVID-19. Profiled with immunoSEQ multiplex PCR; TCRdb holds only in-frame clones, not every one. Counted here are about 250,000 clones, about 85% occurring once; the ten biggest clones make up 0.85% to 0.9%. Sequencing used peripheral blood. The receptors were sampled from a human donor with COVID-19, enrolled during active disease. The donor label of this sample is uncertain.

The CDR3 region is CASSQDRFAVSEQFF. The CDR3 DNA sequence: TGTGCCAGCAGCCAAGATAGGTTTGCGGTGAGTGAGCAGTTCTTC. The rearrangement uses TRBV14 and TRBJ2-1, with D uncertain. Trimming removed 0 bases from V and 9 bases from J, with 15 bases in between. The CDR3 extends over 15 amino acids. Per the germline V gene, CDR1 is SGHDN and CDR2 is FVKESK.

This clone showed up just once. The chain couples TRBV18 to TRBJ2-6; perhaps TRBD1 as D (6 bases). The CDR3 runs 17 residues. CDR1 KGHSH and CDR2 LQKENI come from the germline V gene. The V end was cut by 3 bases, the J end by 1 base, with 13 bases between. This chain's CDR3 is CASSPEKQGSGANVLTF. The DNA of the CDR3 is TGTGCCAGCTCACCGGAAAAACAGGGTTCTGGGGCCAACGTCCTGACTTTC.

This clone was recorded a few times. This chain uses TRBV4-2 with TRBJ2-4, with unresolved D. The ends were cut back, 1 base at V and 0 bases at J, with 10 bases in the middle. There are 16 residues in the CDR3. Germline V gene lookup returns CDR1 LGHNA and CDR2 YNFKEQ. The CDR3 is CASSQVTRLAKNIQYF. The DNA for the CDR3 is TGTGCCAGCAGCCAAGTTACGAGACTAGCCAAAAACATTCAGTACTTC.

This clone came up a few times. The genes are TRBV11-2 and TRBJ2-1; TRBD2 matches at 7 bases. Germline lookup yields CDR1 SGHAT and CDR2 FQNNGV. Germline trimming cut 5 bases from V and 3 bases from J; bases unmatched to any gene: 10. The CDR3 covers 16 residues. CDR3 protein: CASSRLQWGGYNEQFF. The DNA of the CDR3 is TGTGCCAGCAGCCGACTCCAGTGGGGGGGCTACAATGAGCAGTTCTTC.

V is TRBV12-5 and J is TRBJ2-6, with D hard to call. V gave up 0 bases and J gave up 4 bases, with 13 bases separating them. This CDR3 is 17 amino acids long. Germline CDR1 reads LGHNT; CDR2 reads FRNRAP. CDR3 amino acids: CASGLVLSGTGANVLTF. The CDR3 nucleotides read TGTGCTAGTGGTTTGGTACTTTCGGGTACCGGGGCCAACGTCCTGACTTTC.

This clone came up a few times. The rearrangement links TRBV2 to TRBJ2-7; D is unclear. The germline CDR1 and CDR2 sequences are SNHLY and FYNNEI. The CDR3 spans 13 residues. V lost 8 bases and J 5 bases, leaving 16 bases between the germline ends. The CDR3 protein is CASADYEGDEQYF. For the CDR3, the DNA is TGTGCCAGCGCCGATTACGAAGGAGACGAGCAGTACTTC.

The chain has TRBV6-5 and TRBJ2-3; 7 nucleotides align to TRBD2. CDR1 is MNHEY and CDR2 is SVGAGI in the germline V gene. V trimming: 5 bases; J trimming: 9 bases; junction bases outside the gene matches: 14. The CDR3 runs to 15 residues. CDR3 residues: CASSRETGTKITQYF. The DNA of the CDR3 is TGTGCCAGCAGTCGAGAGACCGGGACTAAGATCACGCAGTATTTT.

V usage is TRBV6-5 and J usage is TRBJ2-1, with a tentative D call TRBD2 (5 bases). V was pared by 8 bases and J by 13 bases, with 21 bases between. The CDR3 contains 13 residues. Germline CDR1 MNHEY, CDR2 SVGAGI. CDR3: CASRRERWESQFF. CDR3 nucleotides: TGTGCCAGCCGGAGAGAACGGTGGGAGTCCCAGTTCTTC.

V gene TRBV5-1 combines with J gene TRBJ1-5, with 8 bases that match TRBD1. Trimming took 4 bases from V and 6 from J; bases not matched to a gene: 6. This CDR3 contains 14 residues. CDR1 is SGHRS and CDR2 is YFSETQ in the germline V gene. The CDR3 reads CASSPGQGSQPQHF. Written as DNA, the CDR3 is TGCGCCAGCAGCCCTGGACAGGGAAGTCAGCCCCAGCATTTT. The full variable domain, its missing parts supplied by reference TRBV5-1 and TRBJ1-5, is KAGVTQTPRYLIKTRGQQVTLSCSPISGHRSVSWYQQTPGQGLQFLFEYFSETQRNKGNFPGRFSGRQFSNSRSEMNVSTLELGDSALYLCASSPGQGSQPQHFGDGTRLSIL.

The V gene is TRBV3-1 (or the pseudogene TRBV3-2), the J gene TRBJ2-1; 11 bases agree with TRBD2. V lost 9 bases, J lost 5 bases, and 12 bases stayed unmatched. The CDR3 sequence is 16 residues long. Germline values: CDR1 LGHDT, CDR2 YNNKEL (reference sequence). CDR3 nucleotide sequence: TGTGCCAGACCCATGCCGGGACTAGCGGTTCACAATGAGCAGTTCTTC. Its protein product is CARPMPGLAVHNEQFF.

Comments on this clone: This sample includes further DNA sequences coding for the same CDR3. The chain has TRBV19 and TRBJ1-1; D is ambiguous. The CDR3 consists of 14 residues. Germline loops: CDR1 LNHDA, CDR2 SQIVND (reference sequence). The germline V and J ends were trimmed by 3 bases and 1 base, with 9 bases remaining between them. As DNA, the CDR3 is TGTGCCAGTAGTATTAGAGGAGCGAACACTGAAGCTTTCTTT. Its translation: CASSIRGANTEAFF.

V and J are TRBV5-8 and TRBJ2-3, with D possibly TRBD1 on 5 matching bases. V was cut by 4 bases and J by 0 bases, with 9 bases left in between. The CDR3 extends over 14 amino acids. Germline V gene sequence: CDR1 SGHTS, CDR2 YDEGEE. CDR3 in DNA: TGTGCCAGCAGCCGGACATTGAGCACAGATACGCAGTATTTT. The encoded protein is CASSRTLSTDTQYF. Full variable domain (missing parts from reference TRBV5-8 and TRBJ2-3): EAGVTQSPTHLIKTRGQQATLRCSPISGHTSVYWYQQALGLGLQFLLWYDEGEERNRGNFPPRFSGRQFPNYSSELNVNALELEDSALYLCASSRTLSTDTQYFGPGTRLTVL.